This paragraph reports one T cell receptor (beta chain). V dropped 3 bases and J dropped 13; count of bases not matched to a gene: 13. The CDR3 runs to 16 residues. Germline V gene lookup returns CDR1 MRHNA and CDR2 SNTAGT. The record originates from a study of technical replicates of blood from several donors. Data came from immunoSEQ multiplex PCR; TCRdb stores just in-frame clones and leaves some out. The sample lists about 81,000 clones; 80% to 95% were seen once. This chain uses TRBV6-4 with TRBJ2-1, with 12 bases matching TRBD2. The sequence derives from a human donor in good health. Material for sequencing was T cells isolated from PBMCs. In nucleotides, the CDR3 is TGTGCCAGCAGTGAAAAGGTTGCTAGCGGGAGGGGGATTCAGTTCTTC. Translating it yields CASSEKVASGRGIQFF.